These T cell receptor beta chains were read from a single sample in a study of regulatory T cells in long-lasting Graves disease. TCRdb re-derived calls from the multiplex PCR reads in MiXCR, one entry per CDR3 protein. Here the sample spans 560,000 or so distinct CDR3 sequences, 16% being singletons. These data are also associated with another study on T cells in Graves' hyperthyroidism and ophthalmopathy.

Sequencing used peripheral blood mononuclear cells (PBMCs), obtained at new diagnosis, from a patient treated with antithyroid drugs. Every receptor here comes from a man between 18 and 29 years old with Graves disease. Both conserved end residues are part of each CDR3. Fields, in order: clone size, J gene, V gene, D gene, CDR3 DNA, CDR3 protein. A D gene is named only where the DNA matches it firmly. A clone size is listed for some rows: how often the clone was seen (once, few, many), or a class if it is expanded.

clone_size: .
j_call: TRBJ1-5
v_call: TRBV7-2
d_call: .
cdr3_nt: TGTGCCAGCAGCTTCTACAACGTCAATCAGCCCCAGCATTTT
cdr3_aa: CASSFYNVNQPQHF

clone_size: few
j_call: TRBJ2-1
v_call: TRBV5-1
d_call: .
cdr3_nt: TGCGCCAGCAGCCCATCCCAGGGAAACTACAATGAGCAGTTCTTC
cdr3_aa: CASSPSQGNYNEQFF

clone_size: .
j_call: TRBJ1-4
v_call: TRBV6-1
d_call: .
cdr3_nt: TGTGCCAGCAGTGGGTCGCCGGAGCGGGAAAAACTGTTTTTT
cdr3_aa: CASSGSPEREKLFF

clone_size: .
j_call: TRBJ2-5
v_call: TRBV19
d_call: .
cdr3_nt: TGTGCCAGCCAGGACTCGGGTAGTATAGAGACCCAGTACTTC
cdr3_aa: CASQDSGSIETQYF

clone_size: few
j_call: TRBJ2-7
v_call: TRBV20-1
d_call: TRBD2
cdr3_nt: TGCAGTGCTAGAAGGGGGACTAGCTTATACGAGCAGTACTTC
cdr3_aa: CSARRGTSLYEQYF

clone_size: many
j_call: TRBJ1-1
v_call: TRBV5-1
d_call: TRBD1
cdr3_nt: TGCGCCAGCAGCTCTAACAGGGGGGCCGAAGCTTTCTTT
cdr3_aa: CASSSNRGAEAFF

clone_size: .
j_call: TRBJ2-7
v_call: TRBV5-6
d_call: TRBD2
cdr3_nt: TGTGCCAGCAGTTCGGGGACTAGCGGGAGCTTCGACGAGCAGTACTTC
cdr3_aa: CASSSGTSGSFDEQYF

clone_size: many
j_call: TRBJ2-7
v_call: TRBV20-1
d_call: TRBD2
cdr3_nt: TGCAGTGCTAGTGAGACCGCCGGGACTAGCGTTTACGAGCAGTACTTC
cdr3_aa: CSASETAGTSVYEQYF

clone_size: .
j_call: TRBJ1-3
v_call: TRBV27
d_call: TRBD1
cdr3_nt: TGTGCCAGCAGCCTCACAGGGGTATCTGGAAACACCATATATTTT
cdr3_aa: CASSLTGVSGNTIYF

clone_size: many
j_call: TRBJ2-5
v_call: TRBV2
d_call: .
cdr3_nt: TGTGCCAGCCTAACATCCCTCGGGGAGAGCGAGACCCAGTACTTC
cdr3_aa: CASLTSLGESETQYF

clone_size: many
j_call: TRBJ1-2
v_call: TRBV5-5
d_call: .
cdr3_nt: TGTGCCAGCAGCTTGGAAGGCGCACCCGCTAACTATGGCTACACCTTC
cdr3_aa: CASSLEGAPANYGYTF

clone_size: few
j_call: TRBJ2-6
v_call: TRBV25-1
d_call: TRBD2
cdr3_nt: TGTGCCAGCAGTGAAGTTGGACTAGCGGGCTCTGGGGCCAACGTCCTGACTTTC
cdr3_aa: CASSEVGLAGSGANVLTF

clone_size: many
j_call: TRBJ2-3
v_call: TRBV28
d_call: .
cdr3_nt: TGTGCCAGCAGTTTAGTATCTTCAAGGTCCGGGACTGTGGGACCAGATACGCAGTATTTT
cdr3_aa: CASSLVSSRSGTVGPDTQYF

clone_size: many
j_call: TRBJ2-1
v_call: TRBV5-1
d_call: .
cdr3_nt: TGCGCCAGCAGCTTGGAGGCCGGGACTCCCCAGCAGTTCTTC
cdr3_aa: CASSLEAGTPQQFF

clone_size: few
j_call: TRBJ1-1
v_call: TRBV10-1
d_call: .
cdr3_nt: TGCGCCACCCGACTGGAACCTCCAACCAAAAGATCCACTGAAGCTTTCTTT
cdr3_aa: CATRLEPPTKRSTEAFF

clone_size: .
j_call: TRBJ2-5
v_call: TRBV27
d_call: TRBD2
cdr3_nt: TGTGCCAGCAGTTTATCGATGACTAGCCCACACCAAGAGACCCAGTACTTC
cdr3_aa: CASSLSMTSPHQETQYF

clone_size: many
j_call: TRBJ1-4
v_call: TRBV2
d_call: .
cdr3_nt: TGTGCCAGCAGTAACAGGGAAACTAATGAAAAACTGTTTTTT
cdr3_aa: CASSNRETNEKLFF

clone_size: many
j_call: TRBJ1-5
v_call: TRBV20-1
d_call: TRBD1
cdr3_nt: TGCAGTGCTACGGACAGGGGAGGTGACCAGCCCCAGCATTTT
cdr3_aa: CSATDRGGDQPQHF

clone_size: few
j_call: TRBJ2-2
v_call: TRBV2
d_call: TRBD2
cdr3_nt: TGTGCCAGCAGGGCTAGCGGGAGTCCCACCGGGGAGCTGTTTTTT
cdr3_aa: CASRASGSPTGELFF

clone_size: few
j_call: TRBJ2-2
v_call: TRBV27
d_call: TRBD2
cdr3_nt: TGTGCCAGCAGTTCGACGCGGGAGCGTACCGGGGAGCTGTTTTTT
cdr3_aa: CASSSTRERTGELFF

clone_size: many
j_call: TRBJ1-5
v_call: TRBV12-5
d_call: .
cdr3_nt: TGTGCTAGTGGTGGCACAGGGTTCCGCAATCAGCCCCAGCATTTT
cdr3_aa: CASGGTGFRNQPQHF

clone_size: .
j_call: TRBJ2-7
v_call: TRBV7-6
d_call: .
cdr3_nt: TGTGCCGGCAGCCCGAAGATGGTCCTGTCCCTAGACGAGCAGTACTTC
cdr3_aa: CAGSPKMVLSLDEQYF

clone_size: .
j_call: TRBJ1-6
v_call: TRBV27
d_call: .
cdr3_nt: TGTGCCAGCAGTTTACGAGGGCCCCACAATTCACCCCTCCACTTT
cdr3_aa: CASSLRGPHNSPLHF

clone_size: .
j_call: TRBJ2-2
v_call: TRBV28
d_call: .
cdr3_nt: TGTGCCAGCAGTCCGACATTTAGGGCGCTCAAAGCCGGGGAGCTGTTTTTT
cdr3_aa: CASSPTFRALKAGELFF

clone_size: few
j_call: TRBJ2-1
v_call: TRBV5-4
d_call: TRBD1
cdr3_nt: TGTGCCAGCAGTCCCGACAGGGGCGACAGGTTCTTC
cdr3_aa: CASSPDRGDRFF

clone_size: few
j_call: TRBJ1-2
v_call: TRBV6-1
d_call: .
cdr3_nt: TGTGCCAGCAGTAGTTTAGGGTCAGATGGCTACACCTTC
cdr3_aa: CASSSLGSDGYTF

clone_size: .
j_call: TRBJ2-2
v_call: TRBV9
d_call: TRBD1
cdr3_nt: TGTGCCAGCAGCGTTGGGACAGGGTGGAACACCGGGGAGCTGTTTTTT
cdr3_aa: CASSVGTGWNTGELFF

clone_size: many
j_call: TRBJ1-2
v_call: TRBV30
d_call: .
cdr3_nt: TGTGCCTGGAGTGTGGCGGGGGCGCGGGGCTACACCTTC
cdr3_aa: CAWSVAGARGYTF

clone_size: .
j_call: TRBJ2-5
v_call: TRBV6-2/TRBV6-3
d_call: .
cdr3_nt: TGTGCCAGCAGTTCGGACCCTCCCGGGACCCAAGAGACCCAGTACTTC
cdr3_aa: CASSSDPPGTQETQYF

clone_size: few
j_call: TRBJ2-7
v_call: TRBV4-1
d_call: TRBD2
cdr3_nt: TGCGCCAGCAGTGACGGGACTAGCGGATACTACGAGCAGTACTTC
cdr3_aa: CASSDGTSGYYEQYF

clone_size: .
j_call: TRBJ1-2
v_call: TRBV28
d_call: .
cdr3_nt: TGTGCCAGCAGTGCAACAGGGAGGGGTGGCTACACCTTC
cdr3_aa: CASSATGRGGYTF

clone_size: .
j_call: TRBJ1-1
v_call: TRBV12-3/TRBV12-4
d_call: .
cdr3_nt: TGTGCCAGCAGTATAGACAGGATGAACACTGAAGCTTTCTTT
cdr3_aa: CASSIDRMNTEAFF

clone_size: .
j_call: TRBJ2-5
v_call: TRBV20-1
d_call: .
cdr3_nt: TGCAGTGCTAGGGGTATTCCTCCCCGAAATGGCGAGACCCAGTACTTC
cdr3_aa: CSARGIPPRNGETQYF

clone_size: many
j_call: TRBJ1-1
v_call: TRBV19
d_call: .
cdr3_nt: TGTGCCAGTAGTATAGGACCCGGTAAGGTGGCTGAAGCTTTCTTT
cdr3_aa: CASSIGPGKVAEAFF

clone_size: .
j_call: TRBJ2-5
v_call: TRBV6-1
d_call: TRBD2
cdr3_nt: TGTGCCAGCAGACAGACGCCGGGACTAGCGGGAGGAAAAGAGACCCAGTACTTC
cdr3_aa: CASRQTPGLAGGKETQYF

clone_size: .
j_call: TRBJ2-3
v_call: TRBV2
d_call: .
cdr3_nt: TGTGCCAGCTCCCAAGGGATGAGGACAGATACGCAGTATTTT
cdr3_aa: CASSQGMRTDTQYF

clone_size: few
j_call: TRBJ2-5
v_call: TRBV3-1
d_call: TRBD1
cdr3_nt: TGTGCCAGCAACTACAGGGGTATAGAGACCCAGTACTTC
cdr3_aa: CASNYRGIETQYF

clone_size: many
j_call: TRBJ1-1
v_call: TRBV2
d_call: .
cdr3_nt: TGTGCCAGCAGTGAAGTGACCTCTGAAGCTTTCTTT
cdr3_aa: CASSEVTSEAFF

clone_size: many
j_call: TRBJ2-2
v_call: TRBV6-1
d_call: TRBD1
cdr3_nt: TGTGCCAGCGGGCCCGGCGAGGGGGCCCGGGACGGGGAGCTGTTTTTT
cdr3_aa: CASGPGEGARDGELFF

clone_size: few
j_call: TRBJ2-5
v_call: TRBV12-3/TRBV12-4
d_call: .
cdr3_nt: TGTGCCAGCAGTGGACAGATACAAGAGACCCAGTACTTC
cdr3_aa: CASSGQIQETQYF

clone_size: many
j_call: TRBJ2-1
v_call: TRBV28
d_call: .
cdr3_nt: TGTGCCAGCAGTTTGGCTCGGGGTGAGCAGTTCTTC
cdr3_aa: CASSLARGEQFF

clone_size: few
j_call: TRBJ2-7
v_call: TRBV30
d_call: .
cdr3_nt: TGTGCCTGGAGTGCCCTCGACGGGCAGTACTTC
cdr3_aa: CAWSALDGQYF

clone_size: few
j_call: TRBJ2-7
v_call: TRBV18
d_call: TRBD2
cdr3_nt: TGTGCCAGCTCACCAAAGCCGGGACTAGCTAGTGAGCAGTACTTC
cdr3_aa: CASSPKPGLASEQYF

clone_size: few
j_call: TRBJ2-7
v_call: TRBV20-1
d_call: .
cdr3_nt: TGCAGTGCTAGAAACCAGATCTACGAGCAGTACTTC
cdr3_aa: CSARNQIYEQYF

clone_size: many
j_call: TRBJ1-6
v_call: TRBV6-1
d_call: .
cdr3_nt: TGTGCCAGCAGTGAAGGGTTAAATATTTCACCCCTCCACTTT
cdr3_aa: CASSEGLNISPLHF

clone_size: many
j_call: TRBJ2-7
v_call: TRBV20-1
d_call: .
cdr3_nt: TGCAGTGCTAGTTGGATCTCCTACGAGCAGTACTTC
cdr3_aa: CSASWISYEQYF

clone_size: .
j_call: TRBJ2-1
v_call: TRBV10-3
d_call: TRBD2
cdr3_nt: TGTGCCATCAGTGAGTCATCCGGGGGGAATGAGCAGTTCTTC
cdr3_aa: CAISESSGGNEQFF

clone_size: few
j_call: TRBJ1-6
v_call: TRBV28
d_call: TRBD1
cdr3_nt: TGTGCCAGCAGTTACGACAGGGAAATAGCACCCCTCCACTTT
cdr3_aa: CASSYDREIAPLHF

clone_size: many
j_call: TRBJ1-2
v_call: TRBV27
d_call: TRBD1
cdr3_nt: TGTGCCAGCAGAGGGGGACAGGGGGCCTATGGCTACACCTTC
cdr3_aa: CASRGGQGAYGYTF